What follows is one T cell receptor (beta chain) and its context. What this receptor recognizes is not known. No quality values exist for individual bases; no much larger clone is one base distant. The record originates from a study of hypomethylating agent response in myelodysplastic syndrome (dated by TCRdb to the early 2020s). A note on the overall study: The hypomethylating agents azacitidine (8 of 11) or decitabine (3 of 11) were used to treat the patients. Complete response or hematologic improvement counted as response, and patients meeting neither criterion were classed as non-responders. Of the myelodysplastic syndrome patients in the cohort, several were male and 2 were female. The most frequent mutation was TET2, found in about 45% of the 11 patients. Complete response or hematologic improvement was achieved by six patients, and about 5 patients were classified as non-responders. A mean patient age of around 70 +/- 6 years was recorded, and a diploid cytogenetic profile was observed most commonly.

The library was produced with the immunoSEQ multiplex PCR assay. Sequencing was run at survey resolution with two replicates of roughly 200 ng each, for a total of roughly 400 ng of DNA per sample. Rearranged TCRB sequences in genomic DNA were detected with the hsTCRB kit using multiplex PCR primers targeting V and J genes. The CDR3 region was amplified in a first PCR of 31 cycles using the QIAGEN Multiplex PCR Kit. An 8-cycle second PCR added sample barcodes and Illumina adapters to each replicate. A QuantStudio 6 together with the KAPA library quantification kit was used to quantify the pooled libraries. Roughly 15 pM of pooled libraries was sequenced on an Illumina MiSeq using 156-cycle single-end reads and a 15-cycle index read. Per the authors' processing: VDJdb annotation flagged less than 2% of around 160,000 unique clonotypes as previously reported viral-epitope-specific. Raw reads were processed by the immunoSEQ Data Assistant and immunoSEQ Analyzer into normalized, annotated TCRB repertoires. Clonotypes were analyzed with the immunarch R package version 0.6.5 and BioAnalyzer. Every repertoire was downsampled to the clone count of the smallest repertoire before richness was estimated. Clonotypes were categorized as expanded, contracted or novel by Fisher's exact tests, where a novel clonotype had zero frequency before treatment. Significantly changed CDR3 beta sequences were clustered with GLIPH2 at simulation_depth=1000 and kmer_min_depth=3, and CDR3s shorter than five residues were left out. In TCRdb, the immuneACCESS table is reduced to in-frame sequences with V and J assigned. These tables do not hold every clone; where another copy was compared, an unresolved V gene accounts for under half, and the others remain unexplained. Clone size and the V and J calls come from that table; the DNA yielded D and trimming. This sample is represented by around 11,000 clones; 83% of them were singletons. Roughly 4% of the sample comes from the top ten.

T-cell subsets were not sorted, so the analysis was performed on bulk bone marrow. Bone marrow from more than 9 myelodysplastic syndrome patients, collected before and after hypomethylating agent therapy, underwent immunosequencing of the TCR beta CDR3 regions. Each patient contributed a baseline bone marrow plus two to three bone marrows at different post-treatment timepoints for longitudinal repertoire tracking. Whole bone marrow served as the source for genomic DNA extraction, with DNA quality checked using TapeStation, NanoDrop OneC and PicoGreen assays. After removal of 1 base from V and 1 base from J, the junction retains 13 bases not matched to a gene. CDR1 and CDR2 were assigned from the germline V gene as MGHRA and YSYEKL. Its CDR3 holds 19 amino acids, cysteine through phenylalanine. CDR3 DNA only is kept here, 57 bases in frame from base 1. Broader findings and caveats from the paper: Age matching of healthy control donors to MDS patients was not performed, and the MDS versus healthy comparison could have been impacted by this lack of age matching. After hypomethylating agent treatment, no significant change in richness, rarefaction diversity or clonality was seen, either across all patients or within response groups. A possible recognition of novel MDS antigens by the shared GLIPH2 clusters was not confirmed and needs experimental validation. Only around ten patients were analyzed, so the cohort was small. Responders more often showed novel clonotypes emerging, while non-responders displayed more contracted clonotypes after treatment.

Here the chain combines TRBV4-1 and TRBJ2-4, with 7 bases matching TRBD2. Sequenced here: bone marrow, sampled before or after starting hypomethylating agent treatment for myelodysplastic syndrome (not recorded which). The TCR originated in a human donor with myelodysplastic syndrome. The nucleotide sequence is TGCGCCAGCAGCCAAGGAATCCTCAGGCGGGAGTTGGCCAAAAACATTCAGTACTTC. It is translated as CASSQGILRRELAKNIQYF.